The 2 T cell receptor beta chains below were found in one sample sequenced in a study of shared clonotypes between healthy human individuals. The table came from immunoSEQ multiplex PCR; TCRdb's copy has only in-frame clones and leaves some out. The table shows about 1.1 million clones, with around three quarters occurring only once. Sequencing was done on a sample of memory CD4+ T cells from PBMCs. Subset meaning: CD45RA-negative fraction. Every receptor here comes from a man younger than 35 in good health. Some clones in this sample may be carry-over from other donors' samples.

Here the CDR3 reads CASSIVRGSGANVLTF. The CDR3 DNA follows: TGTGCCAGTAGTATAGTTCGAGGTTCTGGGGCCAACGTCCTGACTTTC. V usage is TRBV19 and J usage is TRBJ2-6, with D unresolved. Per germline, CDR1 LNHDA and CDR2 SQIVND (reference sequence). The ends were cut back, 1 base at V and 1 base at J, with 8 bases in the middle. This CDR3 is built from 16 residues. Complete variable domain (other parts from reference TRBV19 and TRBJ2-6): DGGITQSPKYLFRKEGQNVTLSCEQNLNHDAMYWYRQDPGQGLRLIYYSQIVNDFQKGDIAEGYSVSREKKESFPLTVTSAQKNPTAFYLCASSIVRGSGANVLTFGAGSRLTVL.

Details on this clone: The same CDR3 also results from other DNA sequences found in this sample. The rearrangement joins TRBV29-1 to TRBJ2-3; tentative D call: TRBD2 (6 bases). V gave up 3 bases and J gave up 6 bases, with 16 bases separating them. CDR1 is SQVTM, CDR2 ANQGSEA, per germline. This CDR3 comprises 14 residues. CDR3 coding DNA: TGCAGCGTTGATCAGGGAGCTCGGGGGGATACGCAGTATTTT. This gives the protein CSVDQGARGDTQYF.